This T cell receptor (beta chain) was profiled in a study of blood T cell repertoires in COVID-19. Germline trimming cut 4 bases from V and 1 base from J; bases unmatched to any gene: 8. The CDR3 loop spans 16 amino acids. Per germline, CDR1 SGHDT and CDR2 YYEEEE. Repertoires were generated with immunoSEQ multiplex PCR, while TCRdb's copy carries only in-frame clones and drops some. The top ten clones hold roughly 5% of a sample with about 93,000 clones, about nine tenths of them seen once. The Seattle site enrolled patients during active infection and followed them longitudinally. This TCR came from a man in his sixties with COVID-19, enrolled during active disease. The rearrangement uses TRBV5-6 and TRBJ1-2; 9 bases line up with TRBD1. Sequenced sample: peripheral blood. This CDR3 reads CASSPTGTGFNYGYTF. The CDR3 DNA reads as TGTGCCAGCAGCCCGACCGGGACAGGGTTTAACTATGGCTACACCTTC. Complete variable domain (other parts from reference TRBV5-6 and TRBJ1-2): DAGVTQSPTHLIKTRGQQVTLRCSPKSGHDTVSWYQQALGQGPQFIFQYYEEEERQRGNFPDRFSGHQFPNYSSELNVNALLLGDSALYLCASSPTGTGFNYGYTFGSGTRLTVV.